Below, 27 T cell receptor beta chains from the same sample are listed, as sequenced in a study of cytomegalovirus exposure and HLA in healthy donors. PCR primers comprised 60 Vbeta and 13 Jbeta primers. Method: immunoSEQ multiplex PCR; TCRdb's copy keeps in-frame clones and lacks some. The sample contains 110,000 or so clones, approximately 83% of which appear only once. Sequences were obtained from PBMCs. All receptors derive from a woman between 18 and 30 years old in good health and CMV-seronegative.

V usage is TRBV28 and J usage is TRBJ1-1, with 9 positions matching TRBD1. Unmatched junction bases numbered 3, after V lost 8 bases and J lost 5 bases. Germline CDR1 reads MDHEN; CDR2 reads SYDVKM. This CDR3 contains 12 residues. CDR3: CASGTGTTEAFF. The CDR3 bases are TGTGCCAGCGGGACAGGGACGACTGAAGCTTTCTTT.

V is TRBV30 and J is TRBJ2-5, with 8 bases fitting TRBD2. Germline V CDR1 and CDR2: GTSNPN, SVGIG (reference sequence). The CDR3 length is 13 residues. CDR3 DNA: TGTGCACGTTTGGTAGCGGGGCAAGAGACCCAGTACTTC. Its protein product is CARLVAGQETQYF.

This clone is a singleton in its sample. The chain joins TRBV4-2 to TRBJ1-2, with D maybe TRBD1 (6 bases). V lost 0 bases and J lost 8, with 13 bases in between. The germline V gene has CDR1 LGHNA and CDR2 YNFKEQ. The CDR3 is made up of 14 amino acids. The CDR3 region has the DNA TGTGCCAGCAGCCAAGATCGCTGGGGGCTCGGCTACACCTTC. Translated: CASSQDRWGLGYTF.

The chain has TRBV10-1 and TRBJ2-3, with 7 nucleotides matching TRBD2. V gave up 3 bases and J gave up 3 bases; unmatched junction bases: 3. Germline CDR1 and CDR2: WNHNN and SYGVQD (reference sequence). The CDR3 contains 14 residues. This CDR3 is CASSDGGGTDTQYF. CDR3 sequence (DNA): TGCGCCAGCAGTGATGGCGGGGGTACAGATACGCAGTATTTT.

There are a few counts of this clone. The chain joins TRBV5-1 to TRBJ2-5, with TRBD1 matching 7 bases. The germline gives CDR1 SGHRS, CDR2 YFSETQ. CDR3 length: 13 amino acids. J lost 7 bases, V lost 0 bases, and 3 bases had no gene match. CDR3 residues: CASSLGQGGTQYF. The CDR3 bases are TGCGCCAGCAGCTTGGGACAGGGCGGGACCCAGTACTTC.

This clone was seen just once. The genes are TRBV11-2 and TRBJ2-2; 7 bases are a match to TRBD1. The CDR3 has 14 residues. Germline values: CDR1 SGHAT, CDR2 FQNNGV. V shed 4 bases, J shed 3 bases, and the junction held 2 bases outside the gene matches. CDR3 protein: CASSSGQYTGELFF. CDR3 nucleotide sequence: TGTGCCAGCAGCTCGGGACAGTACACCGGGGAGCTGTTTTTT.

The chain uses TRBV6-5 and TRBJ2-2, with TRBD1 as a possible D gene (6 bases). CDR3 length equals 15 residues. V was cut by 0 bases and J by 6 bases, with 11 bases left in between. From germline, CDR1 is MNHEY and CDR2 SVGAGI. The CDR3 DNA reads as TGTGCCAGCAGTTACTCCCAGGGGTATGCCGGGGAGCTGTTTTTT. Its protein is CASSYSQGYAGELFF.

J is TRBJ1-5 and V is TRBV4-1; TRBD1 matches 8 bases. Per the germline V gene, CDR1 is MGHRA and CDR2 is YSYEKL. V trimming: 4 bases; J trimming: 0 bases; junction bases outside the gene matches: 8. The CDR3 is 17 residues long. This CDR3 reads CASSRGPGTGSNQPQHF. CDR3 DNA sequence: TGCGCCAGCAGCCGAGGACCCGGGACAGGTAGCAATCAGCCCCAGCATTTT.

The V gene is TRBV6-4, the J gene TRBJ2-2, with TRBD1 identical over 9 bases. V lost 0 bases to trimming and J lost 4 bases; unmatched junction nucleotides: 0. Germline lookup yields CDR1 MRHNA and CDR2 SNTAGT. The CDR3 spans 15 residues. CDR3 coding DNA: TGTGCCAGCAGTGACTCGACAGGGGGCACCGGGGAGCTGTTTTTT. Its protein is CASSDSTGGTGELFF.

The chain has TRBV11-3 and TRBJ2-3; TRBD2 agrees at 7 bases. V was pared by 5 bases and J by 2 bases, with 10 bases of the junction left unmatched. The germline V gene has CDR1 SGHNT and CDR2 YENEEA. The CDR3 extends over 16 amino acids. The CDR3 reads CASSPGISGLTDTQYF. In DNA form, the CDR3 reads TGTGCCAGCAGCCCGGGGATTAGCGGGCTCACAGATACGCAGTATTTT.

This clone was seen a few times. Written as DNA, the CDR3 is TGTGCCAGCCGACACGACTATGGCTACACCTTC. Its translation: CASRHDYGYTF. The chain links TRBV2 to TRBJ1-2; no reliable D call. This CDR3 is built from 11 residues. Germline-derived CDR1 and CDR2 are SNHLY and FYNNEI. V was pared by 8 bases and J by 3 bases, with 7 bases between.

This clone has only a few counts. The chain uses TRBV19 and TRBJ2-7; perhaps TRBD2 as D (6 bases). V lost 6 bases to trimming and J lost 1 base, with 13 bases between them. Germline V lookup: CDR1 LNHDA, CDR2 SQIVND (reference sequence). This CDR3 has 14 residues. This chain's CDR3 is CASSDLAESYEQYF. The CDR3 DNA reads TGTGCCAGTAGCGATTTAGCGGAGTCCTACGAGCAGTACTTC.

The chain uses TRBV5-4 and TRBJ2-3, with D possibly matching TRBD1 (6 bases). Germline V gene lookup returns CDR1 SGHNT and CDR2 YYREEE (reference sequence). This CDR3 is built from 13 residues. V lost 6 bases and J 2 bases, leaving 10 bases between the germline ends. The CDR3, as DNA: TGTGCCAGCAAGAGACAGGACACAGATACGCAGTATTTT. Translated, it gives CASKRQDTDTQYF.

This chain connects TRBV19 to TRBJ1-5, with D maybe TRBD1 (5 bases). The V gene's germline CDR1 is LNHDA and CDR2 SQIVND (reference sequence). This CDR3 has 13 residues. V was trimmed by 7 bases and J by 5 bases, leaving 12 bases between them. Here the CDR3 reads CASKRGYDQPQHF. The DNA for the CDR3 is TGTGCCAGTAAGCGGGGGTATGATCAGCCCCAGCATTTT.

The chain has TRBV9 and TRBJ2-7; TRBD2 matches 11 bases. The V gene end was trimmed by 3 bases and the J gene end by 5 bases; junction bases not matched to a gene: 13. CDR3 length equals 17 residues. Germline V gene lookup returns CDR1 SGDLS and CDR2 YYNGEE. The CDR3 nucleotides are TGTGCCAGCAGCGCCCAGCGGAGACTAGCGGGGTTTAACGAGCAGTACGTC. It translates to CASSAQRRLAGFNEQYV.

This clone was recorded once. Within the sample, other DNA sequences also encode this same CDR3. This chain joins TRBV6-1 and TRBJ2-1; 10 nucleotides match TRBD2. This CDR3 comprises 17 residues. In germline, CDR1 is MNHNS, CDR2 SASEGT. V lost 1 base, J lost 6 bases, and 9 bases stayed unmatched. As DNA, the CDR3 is TGTGCCAGCAGTGAAGGGCTTCTAGCGGGAGTTCCCAATGAGCAGTTCTTC. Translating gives CASSEGLLAGVPNEQFF.

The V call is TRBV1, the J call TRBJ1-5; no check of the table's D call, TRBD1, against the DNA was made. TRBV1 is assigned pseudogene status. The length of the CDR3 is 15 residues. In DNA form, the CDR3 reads TGCACCAGCAGCCATAATCAGGGGGAAGATCAGCCCCAGCATTTT. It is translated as CTSSHNQGEDQPQHF.

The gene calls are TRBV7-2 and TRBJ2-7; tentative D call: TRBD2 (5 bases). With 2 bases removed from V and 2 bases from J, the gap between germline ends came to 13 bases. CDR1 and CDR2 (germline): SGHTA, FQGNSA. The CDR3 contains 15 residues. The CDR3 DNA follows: TGTGCCAGCAGCTTATTTCCGGGAAGCCCCTACGAGCAGTACTTC. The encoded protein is CASSLFPGSPYEQYF.

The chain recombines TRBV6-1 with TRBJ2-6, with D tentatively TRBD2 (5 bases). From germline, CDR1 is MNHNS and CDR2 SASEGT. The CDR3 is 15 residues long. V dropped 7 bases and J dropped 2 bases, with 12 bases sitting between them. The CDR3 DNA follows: TGTGCCAGCACAGAGAGAGGGCCTGGGGCCAACGTCCTGACTTTC. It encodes CASTERGPGANVLTF.

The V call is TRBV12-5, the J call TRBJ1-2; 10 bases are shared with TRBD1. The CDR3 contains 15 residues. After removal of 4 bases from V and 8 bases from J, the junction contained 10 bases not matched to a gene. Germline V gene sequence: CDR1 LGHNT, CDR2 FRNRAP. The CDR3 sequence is CASGWSTGGVWGYTF. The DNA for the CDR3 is TGTGCTAGTGGTTGGTCGACAGGGGGCGTCTGGGGCTACACCTTC.

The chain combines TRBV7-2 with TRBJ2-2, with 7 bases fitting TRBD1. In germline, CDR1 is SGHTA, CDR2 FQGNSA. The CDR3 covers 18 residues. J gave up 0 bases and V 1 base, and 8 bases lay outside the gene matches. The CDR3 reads CASSLVSATGTNTGELFF. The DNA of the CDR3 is TGTGCCAGCAGCTTAGTATCGGCGACAGGGACGAACACCGGGGAGCTGTTTTTT.

The CDR3 protein is CASSQDLGARTDTQYF. CDR3 DNA: TGTGCCAGCAGCCAAGATTTGGGGGCCCGCACAGATACGCAGTATTTT. The chain employs TRBV4-2 and TRBJ2-3, with D possibly matching TRBD1 (6 bases). The CDR3 covers 16 residues. Trimming shortened V by 0 bases and J by 1 base, and 11 bases separated the two germline ends. Germline loops: CDR1 LGHNA, CDR2 YNFKEQ.

CDR3 DNA: TGTGCCACCAGGACCGGGAGCCAGGGTAACACCGGGGAGCTGTTTTTT. Its protein is CATRTGSQGNTGELFF. The chain joins TRBV15 to TRBJ2-2; D might be TRBD2 (6 bases). Germline-derived CDR1 and CDR2 are LNHNV and YYDKDF (reference sequence). V shed 6 bases and J shed 2 bases, with 16 bases lying between them. CDR3 length equals 16 residues.

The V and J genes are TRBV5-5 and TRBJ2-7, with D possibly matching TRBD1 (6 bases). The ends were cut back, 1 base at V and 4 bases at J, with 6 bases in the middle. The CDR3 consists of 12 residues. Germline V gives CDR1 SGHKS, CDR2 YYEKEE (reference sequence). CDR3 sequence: CASSLQGYEQYV. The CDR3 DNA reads TGTGCCAGCAGCTTGCAGGGGTACGAGCAGTACGTC.

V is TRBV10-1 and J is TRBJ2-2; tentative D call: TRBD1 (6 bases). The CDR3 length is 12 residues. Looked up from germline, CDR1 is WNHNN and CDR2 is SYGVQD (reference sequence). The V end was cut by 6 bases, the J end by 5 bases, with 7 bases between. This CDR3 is CASRQGTGELFF. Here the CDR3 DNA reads TGCGCCAGCAGACAGGGTACCGGGGAGCTGTTTTTT.

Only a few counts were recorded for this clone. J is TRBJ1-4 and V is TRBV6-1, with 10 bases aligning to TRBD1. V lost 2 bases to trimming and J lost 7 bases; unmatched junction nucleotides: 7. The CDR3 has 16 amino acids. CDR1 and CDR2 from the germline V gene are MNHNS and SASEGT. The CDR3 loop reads CASSELGQGLFEKLFF. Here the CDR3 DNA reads TGTGCCAGCAGTGAACTGGGACAGGGGTTATTTGAAAAACTGTTTTTT.

The CDR3 sequence: CASSLVQGSGANVLTF. CDR3 nucleotide sequence: TGCGCCAGCAGCTTGGTACAGGGCTCCGGGGCCAACGTCCTGACTTTC. This rearrangement joins TRBV5-1 to TRBJ2-6, with a tentative D call TRBD1 (6 bases). Trimming pared 0 bases from V and 4 bases from J, leaving 11 bases between. Per the germline V gene, CDR1 is SGHRS and CDR2 is YFSETQ. The CDR3 contains 16 residues.